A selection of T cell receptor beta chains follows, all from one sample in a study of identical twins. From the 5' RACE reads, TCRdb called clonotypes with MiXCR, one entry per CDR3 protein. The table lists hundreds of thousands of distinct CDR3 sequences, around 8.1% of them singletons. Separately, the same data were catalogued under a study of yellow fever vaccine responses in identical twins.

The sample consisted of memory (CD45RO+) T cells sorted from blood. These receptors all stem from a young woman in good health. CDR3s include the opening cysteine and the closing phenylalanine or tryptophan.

CASTTWEGYDQPQHF | 15 | TRBV2
CASSIGGASGYNEQFF | 16 | TRBV19
CASSLEPSTYEQYF | 14 | TRBV7-8
CASSRGGGKTDTQYF | 15 | TRBV28
CASRVDFLSDGYTF | 14 | TRBV6-1
CASSEYRESTEAFF | 14 | TRBV25-1
CASSTIPLAGVLTYEQYF | 18 | TRBV7-8
CASSVSGTGQETQYF | 15 | TRBV9
CASSLELVSEQFF | 13 | TRBV5-1
CASSFDRGKQETQYF | 15 | TRBV7-2
CASSLGPGTWDYGYTF | 16 | TRBV5-1
CASSYERHYEQYF | 13 | TRBV6-2/TRBV6-3
CSARLAEYEQYF | 12 | TRBV20-1
CASSPGGGLAGIAKNIQYF | 19 | TRBV6-1
CAWSAAENTEAFF | 13 | TRBV30
CASSLGVRWGQGANTEAFF | 19 | TRBV7-3
CASSPGYYGYTF | 12 | TRBV28
CSAPLGNIQYF | 11 | TRBV20-1
CASSPGGGGKGYGYTF | 16 | TRBV5-1
CASSLQVAETQYF | 13 | TRBV18
CASSESGTTSYEQYF | 15 | TRBV10-1
CAISDPILARNEQYF | 15 | TRBV10-3
CASRRQGGYSEQFF | 14 | TRBV6-1
CASSQEKGTGSTDTQYF | 17 | TRBV4-2
CASRSGRSNSYNEQFF | 16 | TRBV2
CASSLAFGAGETQYF | 15 | TRBV5-1
CASREAGGGMYEQYF | 15 | TRBV6-1
CAISAGRPYNSPLHF | 15 | TRBV10-3
CASSLFSASGLGYEQYF | 17 | TRBV7-9
CASGRDSSYEQYF | 13 | TRBV27
CASSQEASPGGYTF | 14 | TRBV3-1
CASSLQGGPQETQYF | 15 | TRBV5-1
CAGRQGTYEQYF | 12 | TRBV2
CASSPGKGEQYF | 12 | TRBV5-6
CASSFARGSEAFF | 13 | TRBV7-9
CASRRGTDSNQPQHF | 15 | TRBV5-1
CAISAKGIAGELFF | 14 | TRBV10-3
CASSYGWRGHEQFF | 14 | TRBV6-2/TRBV6-3
CASSLYAGAQETQYF | 15 | TRBV27
CASSGGGQRNTGELFF | 16 | TRBV2
CASSSGTSFYEQFF | 14 | TRBV11-3